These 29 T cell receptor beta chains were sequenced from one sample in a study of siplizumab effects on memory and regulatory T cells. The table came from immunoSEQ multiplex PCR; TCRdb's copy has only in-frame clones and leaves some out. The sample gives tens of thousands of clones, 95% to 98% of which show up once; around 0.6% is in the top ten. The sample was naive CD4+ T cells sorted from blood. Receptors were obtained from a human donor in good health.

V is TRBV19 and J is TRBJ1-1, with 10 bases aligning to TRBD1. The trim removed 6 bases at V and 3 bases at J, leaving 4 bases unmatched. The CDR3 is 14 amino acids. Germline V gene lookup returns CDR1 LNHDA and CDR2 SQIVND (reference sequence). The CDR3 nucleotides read TGTGCCAGTAGGAGGACAGGGGGGGACACTGAAGCTTTCTTT. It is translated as CASRRTGGDTEAFF.

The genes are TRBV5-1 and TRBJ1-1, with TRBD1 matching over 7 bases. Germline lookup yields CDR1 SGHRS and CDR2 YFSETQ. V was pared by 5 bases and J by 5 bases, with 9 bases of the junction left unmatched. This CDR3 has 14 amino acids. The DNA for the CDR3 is TGCGCCAGCAGGCCCTCGACAGGGCTGACTGAAGCTTTCTTT. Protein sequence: CASRPSTGLTEAFF.

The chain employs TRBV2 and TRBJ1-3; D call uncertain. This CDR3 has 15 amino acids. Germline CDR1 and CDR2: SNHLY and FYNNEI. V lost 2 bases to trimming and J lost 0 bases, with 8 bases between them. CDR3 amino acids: CASSELGYSGNTIYF. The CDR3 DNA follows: TGTGCCAGCAGTGAATTAGGGTACTCTGGAAACACCATATATTTT.

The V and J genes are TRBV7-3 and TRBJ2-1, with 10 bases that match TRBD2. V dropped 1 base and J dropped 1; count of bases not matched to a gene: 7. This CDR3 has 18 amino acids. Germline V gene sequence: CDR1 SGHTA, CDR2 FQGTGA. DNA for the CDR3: TGTGCCAGCAGCTTAATGCGGGCTAGCGGGAGTTCCTACAATGAGCAGTTCTTC. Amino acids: CASSLMRASGSSYNEQFF.

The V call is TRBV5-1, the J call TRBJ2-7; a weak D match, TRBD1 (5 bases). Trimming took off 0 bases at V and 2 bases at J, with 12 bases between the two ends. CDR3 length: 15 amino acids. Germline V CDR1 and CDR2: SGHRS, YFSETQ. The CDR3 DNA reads TGCGCCAGCAGCTTGGGGGCAGGGCCGGCCTACGAGCAGTACTTC. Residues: CASSLGAGPAYEQYF.

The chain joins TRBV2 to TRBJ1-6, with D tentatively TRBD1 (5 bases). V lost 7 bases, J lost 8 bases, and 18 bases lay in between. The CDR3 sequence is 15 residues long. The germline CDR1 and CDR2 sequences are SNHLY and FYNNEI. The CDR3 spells CASTYDRTLDSPLHF. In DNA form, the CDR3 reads TGTGCCAGCACTTACGACAGAACCCTGGATTCACCCCTCCACTTT.

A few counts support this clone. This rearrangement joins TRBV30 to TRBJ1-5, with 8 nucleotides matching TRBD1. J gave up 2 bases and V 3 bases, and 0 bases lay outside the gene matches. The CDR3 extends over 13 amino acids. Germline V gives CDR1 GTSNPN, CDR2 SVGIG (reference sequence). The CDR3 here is CAWRDRGNQPQHF. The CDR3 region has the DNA TGTGCCTGGAGGGACAGGGGCAATCAGCCCCAGCATTTT.

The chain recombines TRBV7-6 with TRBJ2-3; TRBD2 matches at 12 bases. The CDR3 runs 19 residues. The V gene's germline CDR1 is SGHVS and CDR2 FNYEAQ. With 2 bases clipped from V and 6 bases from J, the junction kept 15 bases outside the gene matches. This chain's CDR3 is CASSLYSPLAGGTSDTQYF. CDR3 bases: TGTGCCAGCAGCTTATATTCCCCCCTAGCGGGAGGGACGTCGGATACGCAGTATTTT.

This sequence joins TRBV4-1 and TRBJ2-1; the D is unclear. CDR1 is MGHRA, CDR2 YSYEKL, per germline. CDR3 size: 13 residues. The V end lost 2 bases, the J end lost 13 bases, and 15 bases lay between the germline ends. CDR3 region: CASSQNRVPDQFF. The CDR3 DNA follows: TGCGCCAGCAGCCAAAATAGAGTTCCCGACCAGTTCTTC.

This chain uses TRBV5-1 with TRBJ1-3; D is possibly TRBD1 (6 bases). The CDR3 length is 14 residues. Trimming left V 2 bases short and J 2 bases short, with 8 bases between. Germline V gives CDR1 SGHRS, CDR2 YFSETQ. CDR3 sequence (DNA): TGCGCCAGCAGCTTACAGGGTGCTGGAAACACCATATATTTT. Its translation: CASSLQGAGNTIYF. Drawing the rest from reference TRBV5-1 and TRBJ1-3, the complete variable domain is KAGVTQTPRYLIKTRGQQVTLSCSPISGHRSVSWYQQTPGQGLQFLFEYFSETQRNKGNFPGRFSGRQFSNSRSEMNVSTLELGDSALYLCASSLQGAGNTIYFGEGSWLTVV.

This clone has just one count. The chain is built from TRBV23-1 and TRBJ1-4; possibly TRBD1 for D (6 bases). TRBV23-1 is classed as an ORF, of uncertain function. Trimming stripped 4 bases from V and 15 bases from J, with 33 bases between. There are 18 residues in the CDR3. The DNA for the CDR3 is TGCGCCAGCAGTCTCCCCGGACCTCCTTGGTCTGGCAGGGGTGAAATGTTTTTT. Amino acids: CASSLPGPPWSGRGEMFF.

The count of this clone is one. The CDR3: CASTPRTGVETQYF. CDR3 coding DNA: TGTGCCAGCACCCCCAGGACGGGAGTGGAGACCCAGTACTTC. The chain is built from TRBV7-9 and TRBJ2-5, with D tentatively TRBD2 (6 bases). The V end was cut by 7 bases, the J end by 5 bases, with 17 bases between. Germline assignment: CDR1 SEHNR and CDR2 FQNEAQ (reference sequence). CDR3 length: 14 residues.

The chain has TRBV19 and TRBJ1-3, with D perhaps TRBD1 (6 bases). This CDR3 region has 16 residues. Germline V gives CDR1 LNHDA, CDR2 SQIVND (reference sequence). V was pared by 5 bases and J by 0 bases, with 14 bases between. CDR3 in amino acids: CASSSQGQSSGNTIYF. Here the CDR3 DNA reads TGTGCCAGTAGTTCGCAGGGGCAGAGCTCTGGAAACACCATATATTTT.

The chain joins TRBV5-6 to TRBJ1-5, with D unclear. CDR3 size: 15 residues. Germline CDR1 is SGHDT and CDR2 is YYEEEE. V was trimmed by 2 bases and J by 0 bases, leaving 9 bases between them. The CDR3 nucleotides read TGTGCCAGCAGCTTTGGCTTCAATAGCAATCAGCCCCAGCATTTT. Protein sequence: CASSFGFNSNQPQHF. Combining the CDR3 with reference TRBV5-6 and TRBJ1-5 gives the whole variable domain DAGVTQSPTHLIKTRGQQVTLRCSPKSGHDTVSWYQQALGQGPQFIFQYYEEEERQRGNFPDRFSGHQFPNYSSELNVNALLLGDSALYLCASSFGFNSNQPQHFGDGTRLSIL.

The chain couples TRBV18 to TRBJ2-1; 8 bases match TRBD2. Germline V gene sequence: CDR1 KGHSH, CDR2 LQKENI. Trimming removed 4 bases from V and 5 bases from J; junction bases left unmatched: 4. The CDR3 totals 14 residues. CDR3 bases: TGTGCCAGCTCACTGACTAGCGACCACAATGAGCAGTTCTTC. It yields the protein CASSLTSDHNEQFF.

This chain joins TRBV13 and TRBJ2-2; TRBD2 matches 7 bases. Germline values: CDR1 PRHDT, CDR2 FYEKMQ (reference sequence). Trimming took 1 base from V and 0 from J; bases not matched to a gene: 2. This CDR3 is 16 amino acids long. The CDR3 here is CASSLASGANTGELFF. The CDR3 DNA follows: TGTGCCAGCAGCTTAGCAAGCGGGGCGAACACCGGGGAGCTGTTTTTT.

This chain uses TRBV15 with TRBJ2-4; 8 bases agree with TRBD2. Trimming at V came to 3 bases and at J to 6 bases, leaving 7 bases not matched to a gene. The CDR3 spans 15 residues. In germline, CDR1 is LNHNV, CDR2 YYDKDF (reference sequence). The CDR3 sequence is CATSRGGTSRNIQYF. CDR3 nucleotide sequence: TGTGCCACCAGCAGGGGTGGGACTAGTAGAAACATTCAGTACTTC.

CDR3 DNA sequence: TGTGCCAGCCGTAGAAACAGGGGGACTAATGAAAAACTGTTTTTT. Its translation is CASRRNRGTNEKLFF. This chain connects TRBV19 to TRBJ1-4, with 8 bases that match TRBD1. Trimming removed 9 bases from V and 2 bases from J; junction bases left unmatched: 8. Germline CDR1 and CDR2: LNHDA and SQIVND (reference sequence). The CDR3 runs 15 residues.

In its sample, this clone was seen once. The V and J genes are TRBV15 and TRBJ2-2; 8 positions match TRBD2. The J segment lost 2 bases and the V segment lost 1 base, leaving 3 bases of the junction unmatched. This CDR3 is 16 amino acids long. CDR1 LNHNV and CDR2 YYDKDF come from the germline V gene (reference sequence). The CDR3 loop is CATSRGLARNTGELFF. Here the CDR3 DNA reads TGTGCCACCAGCAGAGGACTAGCGCGCAACACCGGGGAGCTGTTTTTT.

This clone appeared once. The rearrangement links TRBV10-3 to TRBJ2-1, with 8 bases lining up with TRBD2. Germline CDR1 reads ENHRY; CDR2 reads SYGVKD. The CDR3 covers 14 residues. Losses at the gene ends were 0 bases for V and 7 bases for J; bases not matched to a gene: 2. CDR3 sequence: CAISESASGNEQFF. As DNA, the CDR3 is TGTGCCATCAGTGAGTCGGCTAGCGGGAATGAGCAGTTCTTC.

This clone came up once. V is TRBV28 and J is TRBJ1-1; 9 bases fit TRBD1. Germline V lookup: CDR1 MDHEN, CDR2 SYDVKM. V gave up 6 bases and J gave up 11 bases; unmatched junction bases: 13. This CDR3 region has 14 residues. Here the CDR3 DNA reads TGTGCCAGCAGCGAATCGACAGGGGGGTATAGGGCTTTCTTT. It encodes CASSESTGGYRAFF.

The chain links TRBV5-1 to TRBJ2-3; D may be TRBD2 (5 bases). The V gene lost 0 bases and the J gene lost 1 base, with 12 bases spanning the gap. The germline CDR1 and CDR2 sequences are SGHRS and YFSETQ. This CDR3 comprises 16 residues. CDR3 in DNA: TGCGCCAGCAGCTTGGGACCGGGGATGGGCACAGATACGCAGTATTTT. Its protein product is CASSLGPGMGTDTQYF.

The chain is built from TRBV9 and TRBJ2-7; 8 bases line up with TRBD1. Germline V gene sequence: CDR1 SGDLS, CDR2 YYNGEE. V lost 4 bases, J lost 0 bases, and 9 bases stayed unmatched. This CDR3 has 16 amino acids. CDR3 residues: CASSSGQDRASYEQYF. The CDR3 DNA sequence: TGTGCCAGCAGCTCAGGGCAGGACAGGGCCTCCTACGAGCAGTACTTC.

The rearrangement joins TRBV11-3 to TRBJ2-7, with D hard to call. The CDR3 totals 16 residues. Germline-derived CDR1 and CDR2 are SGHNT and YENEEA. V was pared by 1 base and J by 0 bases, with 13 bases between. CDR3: CASSLVRVLSSYEQYF. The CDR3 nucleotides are TGTGCCAGCAGCTTAGTAAGGGTCCTCAGCTCCTACGAGCAGTACTTC.

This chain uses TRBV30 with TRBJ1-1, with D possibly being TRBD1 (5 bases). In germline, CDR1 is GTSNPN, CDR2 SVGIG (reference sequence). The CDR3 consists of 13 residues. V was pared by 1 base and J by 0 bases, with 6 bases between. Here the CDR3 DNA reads TGTGCCTGGAGTGGACAGCTGAACACTGAAGCTTTCTTT. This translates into CAWSGQLNTEAFF.

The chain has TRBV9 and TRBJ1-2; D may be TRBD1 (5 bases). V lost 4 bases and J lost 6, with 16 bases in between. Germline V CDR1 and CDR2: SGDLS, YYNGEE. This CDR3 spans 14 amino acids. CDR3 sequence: CASSPLWGADGYTF. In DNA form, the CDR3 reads TGTGCCAGCAGCCCCCTTTGGGGCGCGGATGGCTACACCTTC.

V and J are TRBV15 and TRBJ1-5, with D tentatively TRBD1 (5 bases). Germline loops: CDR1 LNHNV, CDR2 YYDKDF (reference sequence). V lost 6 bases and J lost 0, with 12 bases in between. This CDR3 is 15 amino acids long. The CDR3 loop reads CATSSRQHSNQPQHF. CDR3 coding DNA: TGTGCCACCAGTAGCCGACAGCATAGCAATCAGCCCCAGCATTTT.

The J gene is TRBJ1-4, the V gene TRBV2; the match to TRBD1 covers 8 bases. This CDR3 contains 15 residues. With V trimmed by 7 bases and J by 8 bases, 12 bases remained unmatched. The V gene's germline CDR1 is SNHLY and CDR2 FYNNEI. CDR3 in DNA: TGTGCCAGCAAAAGACAGGGGCCCGAAGGCGAAAAACTGTTTTTT. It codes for CASKRQGPEGEKLFF. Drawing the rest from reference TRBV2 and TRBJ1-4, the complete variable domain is EPEVTQTPSHQVTQMGQEVILRCVPISNHLYFYWYRQILGQKVEFLVSFYNNEISEKSEIFDDQFSVERPDGSNFTLKIRSTKLEDSAMYFCASKRQGPEGEKLFFGSGTQLSVL.

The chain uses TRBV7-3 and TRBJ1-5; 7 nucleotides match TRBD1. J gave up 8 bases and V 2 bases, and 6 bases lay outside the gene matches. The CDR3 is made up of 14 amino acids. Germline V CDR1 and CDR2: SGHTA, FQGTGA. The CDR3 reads CASSLPSTGEPQHF. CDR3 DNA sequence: TGTGCCAGCAGCTTACCAAGCACAGGGGAGCCCCAGCATTTT.